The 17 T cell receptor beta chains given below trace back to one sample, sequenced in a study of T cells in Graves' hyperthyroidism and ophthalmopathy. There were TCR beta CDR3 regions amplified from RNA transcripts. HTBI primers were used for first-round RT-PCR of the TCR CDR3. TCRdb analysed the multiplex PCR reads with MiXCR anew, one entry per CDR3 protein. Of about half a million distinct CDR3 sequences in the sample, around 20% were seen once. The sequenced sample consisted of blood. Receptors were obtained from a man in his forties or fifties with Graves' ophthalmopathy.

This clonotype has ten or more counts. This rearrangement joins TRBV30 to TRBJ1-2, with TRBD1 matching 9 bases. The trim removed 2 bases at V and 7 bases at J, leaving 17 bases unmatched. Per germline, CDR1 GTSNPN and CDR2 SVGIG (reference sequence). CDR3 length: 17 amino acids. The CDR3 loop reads CAWSRPSGTGQGSGYTF. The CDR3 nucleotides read TGTGCCTGGAGTCGACCTAGTGGGACGGGACAGGGAAGTGGCTACACCTTC.

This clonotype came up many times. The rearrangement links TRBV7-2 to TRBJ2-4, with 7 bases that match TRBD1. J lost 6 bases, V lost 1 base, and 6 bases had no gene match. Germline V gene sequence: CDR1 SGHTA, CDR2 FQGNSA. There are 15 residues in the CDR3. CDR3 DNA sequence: TGTGCCAGCAGCTTAGAGACAGGGAGACTAAACATTCAGTACTTC. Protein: CASSLETGRLNIQYF. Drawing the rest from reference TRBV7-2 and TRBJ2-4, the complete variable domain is GAGVSQSPSNKVTEKGKDVELRCDPISGHTALYWYRQSLGQGLEFLIYFQGNSAPDKSGLPSDRFSAERTGGSVSTLTIQRTQQEDSAVYLCASSLETGRLNIQYFGAGTRLSVL.

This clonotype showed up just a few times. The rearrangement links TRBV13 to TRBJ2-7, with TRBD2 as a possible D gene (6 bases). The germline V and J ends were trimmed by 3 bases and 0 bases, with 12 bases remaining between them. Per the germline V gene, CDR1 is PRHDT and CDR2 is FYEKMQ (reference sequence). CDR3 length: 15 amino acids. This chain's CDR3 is CASSFFGGASYEQYF. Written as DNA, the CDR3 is TGTGCCAGCAGCTTCTTCGGGGGAGCCTCCTACGAGCAGTACTTC.

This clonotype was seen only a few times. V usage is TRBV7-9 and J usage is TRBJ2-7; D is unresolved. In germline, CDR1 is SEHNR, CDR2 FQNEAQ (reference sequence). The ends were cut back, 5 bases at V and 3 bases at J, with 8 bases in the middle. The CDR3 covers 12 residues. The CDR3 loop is CASSPWGYEQYF. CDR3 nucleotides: TGTGCCAGCAGCCCTTGGGGCTACGAGCAGTACTTC.

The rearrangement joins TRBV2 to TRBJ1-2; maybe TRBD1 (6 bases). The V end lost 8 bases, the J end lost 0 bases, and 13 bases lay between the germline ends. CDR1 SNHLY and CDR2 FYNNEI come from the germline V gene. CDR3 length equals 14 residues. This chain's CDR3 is CASSGRTANYGYTF. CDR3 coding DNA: TGTGCCAGCTCGGGCCGGACAGCTAACTATGGCTACACCTTC.

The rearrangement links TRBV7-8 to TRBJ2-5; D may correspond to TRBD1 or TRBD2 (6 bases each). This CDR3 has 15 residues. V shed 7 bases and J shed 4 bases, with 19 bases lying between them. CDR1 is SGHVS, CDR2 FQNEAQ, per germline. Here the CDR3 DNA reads TGTGCCAGCAACCGGGGGACACGGGATCGAGAGACCCAGTACTTC. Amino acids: CASNRGTRDRETQYF.

The CDR3 loop reads CASSRTGLDTQYF. The CDR3 DNA is TGCGCCAGCAGCCGCACAGGGCTAGATACGCAGTATTTT. V is TRBV5-1 and J is TRBJ2-3; possibly TRBD1 for D (6 bases). V was clipped by 4 bases and J by 5 bases, with 11 bases between them. Germline V CDR1 and CDR2: SGHRS, YFSETQ. The CDR3 is made up of 13 amino acids.

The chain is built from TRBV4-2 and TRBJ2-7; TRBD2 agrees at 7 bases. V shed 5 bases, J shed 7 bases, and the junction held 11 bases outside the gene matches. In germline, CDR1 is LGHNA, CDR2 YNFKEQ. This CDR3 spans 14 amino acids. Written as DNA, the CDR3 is TGTGCCAGCAGCGGAGAAGGGAGGGCCCTAGAGCAGTACTTC. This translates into CASSGEGRALEQYF.

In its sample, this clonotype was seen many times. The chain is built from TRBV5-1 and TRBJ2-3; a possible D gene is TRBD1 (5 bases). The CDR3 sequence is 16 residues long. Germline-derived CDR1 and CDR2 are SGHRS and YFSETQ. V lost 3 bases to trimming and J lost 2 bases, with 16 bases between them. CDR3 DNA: TGCGCCAGCAGCTCCGCCAGGGCTAGGGACACAGATACGCAGTATTTT. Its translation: CASSSARARDTDTQYF.

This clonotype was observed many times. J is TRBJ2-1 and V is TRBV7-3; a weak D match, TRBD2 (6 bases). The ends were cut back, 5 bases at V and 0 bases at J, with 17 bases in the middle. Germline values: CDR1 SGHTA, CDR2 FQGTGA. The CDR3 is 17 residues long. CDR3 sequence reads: CASSAGTPWSSYNEQFF. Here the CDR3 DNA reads TGTGCCAGCAGCGCAGGGACTCCCTGGAGCTCCTACAATGAGCAGTTCTTC.

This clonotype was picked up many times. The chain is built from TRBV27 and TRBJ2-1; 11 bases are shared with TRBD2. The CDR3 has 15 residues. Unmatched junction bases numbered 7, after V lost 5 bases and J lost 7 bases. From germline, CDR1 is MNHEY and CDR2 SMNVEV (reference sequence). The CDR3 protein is CASSPGTSGKNEQFF. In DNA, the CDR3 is TGTGCCAGCAGTCCCGGGACTAGCGGAAAGAATGAGCAGTTCTTC.

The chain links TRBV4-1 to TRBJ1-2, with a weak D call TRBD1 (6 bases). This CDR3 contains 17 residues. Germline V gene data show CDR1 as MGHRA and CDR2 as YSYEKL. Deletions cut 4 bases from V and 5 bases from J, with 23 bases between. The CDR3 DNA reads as TGCGCCAGCAGCCCCCCCAGTAGGGACCTTAGGGGGTATGGCTACACCTTC. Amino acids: CASSPPSRDLRGYGYTF.

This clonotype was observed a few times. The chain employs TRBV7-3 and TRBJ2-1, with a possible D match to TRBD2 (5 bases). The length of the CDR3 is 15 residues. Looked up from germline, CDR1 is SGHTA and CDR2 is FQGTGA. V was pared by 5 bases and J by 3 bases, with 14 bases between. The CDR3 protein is CASSQNGMLYNEQFF. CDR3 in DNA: TGTGCCAGCAGCCAAAACGGGATGCTCTACAATGAGCAGTTCTTC.

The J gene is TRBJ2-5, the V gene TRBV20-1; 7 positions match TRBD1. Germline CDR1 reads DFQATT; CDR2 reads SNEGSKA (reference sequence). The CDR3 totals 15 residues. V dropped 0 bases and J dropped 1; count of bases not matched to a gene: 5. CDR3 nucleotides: TGCAGTGCTAGAGATGGGGACAGTGTCCAAGAGACCCAGTACTTC. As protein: CSARDGDSVQETQYF.

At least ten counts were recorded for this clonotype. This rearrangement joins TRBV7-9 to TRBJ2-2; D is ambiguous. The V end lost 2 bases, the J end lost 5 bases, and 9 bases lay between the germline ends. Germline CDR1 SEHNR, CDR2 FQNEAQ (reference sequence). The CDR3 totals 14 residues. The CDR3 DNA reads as TGTGCCAGCAGCTTAAGAGGAGAGACCGGGGAGCTGTTTTTT. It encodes CASSLRGETGELFF.

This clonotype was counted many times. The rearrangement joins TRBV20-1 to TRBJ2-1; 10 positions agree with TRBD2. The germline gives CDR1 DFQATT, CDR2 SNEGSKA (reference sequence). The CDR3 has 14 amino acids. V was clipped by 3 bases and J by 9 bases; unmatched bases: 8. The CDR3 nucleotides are TGCAGTGCTAGTATCCCTAGCGGGAGACGTGAGCAGTTCTTC. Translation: CSASIPSGRREQFF.

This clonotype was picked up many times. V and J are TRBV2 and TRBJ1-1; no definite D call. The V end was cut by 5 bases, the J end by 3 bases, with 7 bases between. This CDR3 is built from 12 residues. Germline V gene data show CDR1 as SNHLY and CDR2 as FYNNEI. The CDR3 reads CASSRDDTEAFF. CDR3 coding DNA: TGTGCCAGCAGTCGAGACGACACTGAAGCTTTCTTT.